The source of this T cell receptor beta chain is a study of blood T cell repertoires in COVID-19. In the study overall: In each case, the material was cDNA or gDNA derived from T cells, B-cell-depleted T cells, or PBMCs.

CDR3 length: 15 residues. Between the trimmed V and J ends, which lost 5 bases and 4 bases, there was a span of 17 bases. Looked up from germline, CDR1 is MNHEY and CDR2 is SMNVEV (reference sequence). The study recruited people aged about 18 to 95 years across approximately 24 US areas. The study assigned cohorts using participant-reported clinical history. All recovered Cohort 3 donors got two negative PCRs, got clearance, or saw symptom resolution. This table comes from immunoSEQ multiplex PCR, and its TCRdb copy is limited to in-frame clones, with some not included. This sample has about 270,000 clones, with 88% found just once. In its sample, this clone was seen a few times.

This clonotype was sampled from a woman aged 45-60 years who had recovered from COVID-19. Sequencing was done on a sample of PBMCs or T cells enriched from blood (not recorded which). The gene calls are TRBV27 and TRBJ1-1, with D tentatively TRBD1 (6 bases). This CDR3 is CASSPWDKRGTEAFF. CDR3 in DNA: TGTGCCAGCAGTCCGTGGGACAAAAGGGGCACTGAAGCTTTCTTT.